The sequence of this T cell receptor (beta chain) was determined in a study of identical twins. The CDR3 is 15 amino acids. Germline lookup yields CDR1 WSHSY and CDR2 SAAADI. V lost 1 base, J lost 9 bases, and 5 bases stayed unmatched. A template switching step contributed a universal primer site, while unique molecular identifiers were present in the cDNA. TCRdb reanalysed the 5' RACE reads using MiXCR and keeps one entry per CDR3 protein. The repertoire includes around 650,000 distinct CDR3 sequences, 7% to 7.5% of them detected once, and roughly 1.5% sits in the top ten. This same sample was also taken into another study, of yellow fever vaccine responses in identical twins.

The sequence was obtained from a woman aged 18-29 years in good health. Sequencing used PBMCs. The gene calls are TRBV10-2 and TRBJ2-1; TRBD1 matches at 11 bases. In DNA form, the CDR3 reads TGCGCCAGCAGTGAGTTTGGACAGGGGGCTCTTGAGCAGTTCTTC. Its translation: CASSEFGQGALEQFF.